The 10 T cell receptor beta chains in this list originate from one sample, sequenced in a study of CD8+CD57+ T cells in acquired aplastic anemia. TCR beta VDJ and CDR3 were profiled, and genomic DNA was the template. Each CDR3 protein is one row after TCRdb ran MiXCR on the reads. This sample carries hundreds of thousands of distinct CDR3 sequences, just under 70% of them seen once, and the ten largest clones take under 4.5%. The sequenced sample consisted of sorted CD4+, CD8+, or CD8+CD57+ T cells (not recorded which) from PBMCs. These TCRs come from a human donor in good health, serving as a control.

V and J are TRBV7-6 and TRBJ2-3; D unresolved. Germline CDR1 SGHVS, CDR2 FNYEAQ. V lost 8 bases and J lost 15, with 30 bases in between. CDR3 length: 15 residues. The CDR3 bases are TGTGCCAGCGGCCCATTAGCCTCTGGAAACACCATACATTATTTT. Translated, it gives CASGPLASGNTIHYF.

Comments on this clonotype: One end of the junction is discordant with germline, which a read error may explain. The chain uses TRBV7-2 and TRBJ1-6; D is ambiguous. Looked up from germline, CDR1 is SGHTA and CDR2 is FQGNSA. CDR3 length: 15 amino acids. CDR3 amino acids: CASSVHGAGNEPFHF. The CDR3 region has the DNA TGTGCCAGCAGCGTGCACGGCGCGGGGAATGAACCCTTCCACTTT.

This clonotype was seen at least ten times. The chain is built from TRBV9 and TRBJ2-3, with TRBD2 as a possible D gene (5 bases). Per the germline V gene, CDR1 is SGDLS and CDR2 is YYNGEE. V dropped 5 bases and J dropped 2 bases, with 15 bases sitting between them. CDR3 length: 15 residues. DNA for the CDR3: TGTGCCAGCAGAGCCGGACTGCAAACCACAGATACGCAGTATTTT. Translation: CASRAGLQTTDTQYF.

This clonotype was seen a single time. The chain combines TRBV7-2 with TRBJ2-1; D is unresolved. From germline, CDR1 is SGHTA and CDR2 FQGNSA. V was trimmed by 2 bases and J by 1 base, leaving 9 bases between them. The CDR3 consists of 15 residues. CDR3 sequence (DNA): TGTGCCAGCAGCTTATTTACCGGGTCCTACAATGAGCAGTTCTTC. Amino acid sequence: CASSLFTGSYNEQFF.

This clonotype came up once. The chain has TRBV7-3 and TRBJ2-1, with D perhaps TRBD1 (5 bases). The end of the DNA is better explained by TRBJ2-7, so the J call may be wrong. Germline V CDR1 and CDR2: SGHTA, FQGTGA. The CDR3 loop spans 13 amino acids. CDR3 sequence: CASGVGVTNEQYF. CDR3 bases: TGTGCTAGTGGCGTAGGGGTCACCAATGAGCAGTACTTC.

This sequence joins TRBV29-1 and TRBJ2-7, with unresolved D. V was clipped by 4 bases and J by 2 bases, with 9 bases between them. Germline V lookup: CDR1 SQVTM, CDR2 ANQGSEA. CDR3 length: 12 amino acids. CDR3 DNA sequence: TGCAGCGTTGCGTTCACCCCCTACGAGCAGTACTTC. This codes for CSVAFTPYEQYF.

With respect to this clonotype: The conserved phenylalanine or tryptophan normally closing the CDR3 is absent here, so this likely arose from a read error. Because the CDR3's place on the DNA is in doubt, the DNA is left out and the CDR3 is given as listed by TCRdb. The chain uses TRBV2 and TRBJ2-2; the D segment call TRBD1 is taken from the table without a DNA check. From germline, CDR1 is SNHLY and CDR2 FYNNEI. The CDR3 extends over 16 residues, inclusive of both ends. The CDR3 loop is CASSETGNMQPQHFGD.

This clonotype was detected many times. V and J are TRBV4-1 and TRBJ1-1; possibly TRBD1 for D (6 bases). The germline V gene encodes CDR1 MGHRA and CDR2 YSYEKL. The V gene lost 3 bases and the J gene lost 3 bases, with 11 bases spanning the gap. The CDR3 contains 14 residues. The CDR3 loop reads CASSHDQGYTEAFF. CDR3 coding DNA: TGCGCCAGCAGCCATGATCAGGGGTACACTGAAGCTTTCTTT.

This clonotype was detected only a few times. The chain uses TRBV15 and TRBJ2-7; TRBD1 aligns across 8 bases. Germline trimming cut 5 bases from V and 10 bases from J; bases unmatched to any gene: 7. CDR1 and CDR2 from the germline V gene are LNHNV and YYDKDF (reference sequence). The CDR3 is 12 residues long. CDR3 DNA sequence: TGTGCCACCAGCCCTCACGGACAGGGTCAGTACTTC. Amino acid sequence: CATSPHGQGQYF.

Details on this clonotype: A read error may account for a junction end that differs from germline. The V and J genes are TRBV2 and TRBJ2-7, with unresolved D. CDR1 and CDR2 from the germline V gene are SNHLY and FYNNEI. This CDR3 spans 17 amino acids. DNA of the CDR3: TGTGCCAGCGCCCCGGCCGAACAGTCCTTAACCACCTACGAGCGGTACTTC. The encoded protein is CASAPAEQSLTTYERYF.